This TCR beta chain derives from a study of shared clonotypes between healthy human individuals. Clones were read by immunoSEQ multiplex PCR, and TCRdb kept only the in-frame ones, dropping some. The sample records about 2.3 million clones, around 90% being singletons. Splitting of CD4+ cells produced CD45RA+ naive and CD45RA-negative memory subsets. V lost 1 base and J lost 3, with 9 bases in between. Germline CDR1 SGHDN, CDR2 FVKESK. The CDR3 extends over 15 amino acids. This chain links TRBV14 with TRBJ2-2; D remains unclear. The sample consisted of naive CD4+ T cells from PBMCs. The subset here: CD45RA+ positively selected. The TCR comes from a man aged 18 to 30 in good health. Some clones in this sample may be carry-over from other donors' samples. As DNA, the CDR3 is TGTGCCAGCAGCCAAGTTTTGACGGACACCGGGGAGCTGTTTTTT. This translates into CASSQVLTDTGELFF. The complete variable domain, with remaining parts taken from reference TRBV14 and TRBJ2-2, reads EAGVTQFPSHSVIEKGQTVTLRCDPISGHDNLYWYRRVMGKEIKFLLHFVKESKQDESGMPNNRFLAERTGGTYSTLKVQPAELEDSGVYFCASSQVLTDTGELFFGEGSRLTVL.